The rows below give T cell receptor beta chains drawn from one sample of a study of human thymus T cells. The protocol was immunoSEQ multiplex PCR, while the TCRdb copy is restricted to in-frame clones and leaves out a portion. The table lists over 35,000 clones, roughly 94% of them singletons. The material sequenced was blood. All receptors come from a boy in the first two years of life with a congenital heart defect but otherwise immunologically healthy. CDR3s include the opening cysteine and the closing phenylalanine or tryptophan. The order of the fields is CDR3 length, V gene, J gene, D gene, clone size, CDR3 protein, CDR3 DNA. The D gene is left open where the match is weak. Size is stated for part of the rows, as once, few or many counts, or as a class when the clone is expanded.

13	TRBV19	TRBJ1-5	TRBD1	.	CASSMDRGQPQHF	TGTGCCAGTAGTATGGACAGGGGTCAGCCCCAGCATTTT
15	TRBV7-9	TRBJ2-1	TRBD2	.	CASSQGTSAPSEQFF	TGTGCCAGCAGCCAAGGGACTAGCGCCCCTTCTGAGCAGTTCTTC
13	TRBV6-5	TRBJ2-7	.	.	CASSYRELEEQYF	TGTGCCAGCAGTTACCGGGAGCTAGAAGAGCAGTACTTC
15	TRBV6-5	TRBJ2-5	.	.	CASSSGQWGVGTQYF	TGTGCCAGCAGTTCGGGACAGTGGGGGGTTGGGACCCAGTACTTC
12	TRBV5-6	TRBJ1-1	.	once	CASSSRAERAFF	TGTGCCAGCAGCTCCCGGGCCGAAAGGGCTTTCTTT
14	TRBV7-2	TRBJ2-7	TRBD1	.	CASSWMGQSYEQYF	TGTGCCAGCAGCTGGATGGGACAGTCCTACGAGCAGTACTTC
16	TRBV28	TRBJ1-1	TRBD1	.	CASSLRTGAGDTEAFF	TGTGCCAGCAGTTTAAGGACAGGGGCGGGGGACACTGAAGCTTTCTTT
16	TRBV5-1	TRBJ2-3	.	.	CASSLADVGGTDTQYF	TGCGCCAGCAGCTTGGCCGACGTCGGCGGCACAGATACGCAGTATTTT
15	TRBV28	TRBJ2-6	.	.	CASSPTGSGANVLTF	TGTGCCAGCAGTCCTACAGGGTCTGGGGCCAACGTCCTGACTTTC
13	TRBV2	TRBJ1-2	TRBD1	.	CASRPQGAGGYTF	TGTGCCAGCAGACCTCAGGGGGCCGGTGGCTACACCTTC
16	TRBV10-3	TRBJ1-5	.	.	CAISDRAPHSNQPQHF	TGTGCCATCAGTGACAGGGCTCCTCATAGCAATCAGCCCCAGCATTTT
15	TRBV6-5	TRBJ1-2	.	.	CASSYSVQGIYGYTF	TGTGCCAGCAGTTACTCGGTTCAGGGTATCTATGGCTACACCTTC
12	TRBV12-5	TRBJ2-7	.	.	CASGLVPREQYF	TGTGCTAGTGGTTTGGTACCGAGGGAGCAGTACTTC
12	TRBV5-1	TRBJ1-2	.	.	CASSVDVYGYTF	TGCGCCAGCAGCGTAGACGTCTATGGCTACACCTTC
13	TRBV7-2	TRBJ1-2	.	.	CASSLDREDGYTF	TGTGCCAGCAGCTTAGACAGGGAAGATGGCTACACCTTC
12	TRBV5-1	TRBJ2-7	.	.	CASSLGGDEQYF	TGCGCCAGCAGCTTGGGAGGGGACGAGCAGTACTTC
11	TRBV30	TRBJ1-2	.	.	CAWSAGIHYAF	TGTGCCTGGAGTGCCGGGATACACTACGCCTTC
14	TRBV10-3	TRBJ2-5	.	.	CAISEPWAQGTQYF	TGTGCCATCAGTGAGCCTTGGGCGCAGGGGACCCAGTACTTC
14	TRBV11-3	TRBJ1-3	.	.	CASSPGGAGNTIYF	TGTGCCAGCAGCCCCGGGGGGGCTGGAAACACCATATATTTT
14	TRBV7-2	TRBJ1-5	.	.	CASSLRRGNQPQHF	TGTGCCAGCAGCTTAAGACGGGGCAATCAGCCCCAGCATTTT
16	TRBV19	TRBJ1-2	TRBD1	once	CASSPLGTGAERGYTF	TGTGCCAGTAGTCCACTGGGGACAGGGGCTGAGAGGGGCTACACCTTC
17	TRBV5-1	TRBJ2-1	TRBD2	.	CASSSGLAGTSYNEQFF	TGCGCCAGCAGCTCAGGACTAGCGGGGACTTCCTACAATGAGCAGTTCTTC